This paragraph covers one T cell receptor (beta chain) sequence. Losses at the gene ends were 3 bases for V and 4 bases for J; bases not matched to a gene: 6. Germline V CDR1 and CDR2: SGHDT, YYEEEE. CDR3 length: 14 residues. These data are taken from a study of technical replicates of blood from a few donors. Profiled with immunoSEQ multiplex PCR; TCRdb holds only in-frame clones, not every one. The sample holds 75,000 to 90,000 clones, around 93% seen once. The sequence derives from a human donor in good health. Sequencing was carried out using T cells isolated from PBMCs. The chain is built from TRBV5-6 and TRBJ2-7; TRBD1 matches at 8 bases. For the CDR3, the DNA is TGTGCCAGCAGCTATGGACAGGGTTTTTACGAGCAGTACTTC. This sequence encodes CASSYGQGFYEQYF.